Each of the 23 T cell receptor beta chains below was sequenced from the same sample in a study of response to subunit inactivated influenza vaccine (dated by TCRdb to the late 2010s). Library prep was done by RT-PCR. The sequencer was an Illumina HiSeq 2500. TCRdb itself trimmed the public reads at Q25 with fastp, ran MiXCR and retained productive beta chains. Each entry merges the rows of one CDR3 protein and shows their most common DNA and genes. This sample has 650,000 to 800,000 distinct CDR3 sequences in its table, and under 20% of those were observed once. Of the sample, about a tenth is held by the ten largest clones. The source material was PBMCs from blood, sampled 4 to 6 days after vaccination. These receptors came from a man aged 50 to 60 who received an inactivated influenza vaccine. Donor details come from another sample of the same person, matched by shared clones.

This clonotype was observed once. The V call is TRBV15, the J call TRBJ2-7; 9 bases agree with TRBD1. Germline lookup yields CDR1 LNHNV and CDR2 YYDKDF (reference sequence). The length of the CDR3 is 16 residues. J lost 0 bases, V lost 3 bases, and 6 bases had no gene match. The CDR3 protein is CATSSDRTGDSYEQYF. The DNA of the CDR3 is TGTGCCACCAGCAGTGACAGGACAGGGGACTCCTACGAGCAGTACTTC.

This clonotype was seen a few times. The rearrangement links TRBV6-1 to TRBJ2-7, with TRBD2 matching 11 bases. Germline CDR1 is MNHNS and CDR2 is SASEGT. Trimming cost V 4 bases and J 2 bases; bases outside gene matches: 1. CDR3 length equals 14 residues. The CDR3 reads CASSVAGGPYEQYF. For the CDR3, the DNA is TGTGCCAGCAGTGTAGCGGGGGGGCCCTACGAGCAGTACTTC.

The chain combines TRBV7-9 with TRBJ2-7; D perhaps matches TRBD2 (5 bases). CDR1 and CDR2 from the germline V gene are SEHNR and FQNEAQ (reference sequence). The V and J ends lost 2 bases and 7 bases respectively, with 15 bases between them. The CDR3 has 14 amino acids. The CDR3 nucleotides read TGTGCCAGCAGCTTAACCGGACTCACGGCGGAGCAGTACTTC. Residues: CASSLTGLTAEQYF.

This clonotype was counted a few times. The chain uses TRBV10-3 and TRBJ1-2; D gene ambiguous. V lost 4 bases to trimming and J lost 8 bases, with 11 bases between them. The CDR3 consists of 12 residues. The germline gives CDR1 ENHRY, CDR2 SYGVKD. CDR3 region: CAISGGLDGYTF. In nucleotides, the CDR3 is TGTGCCATCAGTGGCGGGTTGGACGGCTACACCTTC.

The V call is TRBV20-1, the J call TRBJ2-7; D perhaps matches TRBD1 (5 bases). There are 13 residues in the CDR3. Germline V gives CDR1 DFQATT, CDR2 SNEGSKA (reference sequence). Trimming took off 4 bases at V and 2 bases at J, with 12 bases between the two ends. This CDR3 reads CSATRQPTYEQYF. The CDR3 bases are TGCAGTGCTACGAGACAGCCTACCTACGAGCAGTACTTC.

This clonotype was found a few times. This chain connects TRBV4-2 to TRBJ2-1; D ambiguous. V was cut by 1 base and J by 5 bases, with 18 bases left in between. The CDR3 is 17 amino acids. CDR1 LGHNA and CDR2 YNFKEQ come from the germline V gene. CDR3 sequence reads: CASSQVNLAEKDNEQFF. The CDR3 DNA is TGTGCCAGCAGCCAAGTCAATTTGGCAGAGAAAGACAATGAGCAGTTCTTC.

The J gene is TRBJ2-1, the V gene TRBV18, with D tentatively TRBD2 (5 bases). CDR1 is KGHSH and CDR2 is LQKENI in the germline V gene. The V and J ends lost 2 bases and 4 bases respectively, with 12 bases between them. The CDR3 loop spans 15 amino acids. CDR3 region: CASSPKRTGYNEQFF. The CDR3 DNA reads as TGTGCCAGCTCACCAAAAAGGACGGGGTACAATGAGCAGTTCTTC.

Here the CDR3 DNA reads TGTGCCAGCAGCCAGGCCGGGGGGGGGCCAAACAGTGAGCAGTTCTTC. It codes for CASSQAGGGPNSEQFF. The chain employs TRBV3-1 and TRBJ2-1, with TRBD2 identical over 8 bases. The CDR3 spans 16 residues. V trimming: 3 bases; J trimming: 9 bases; junction bases outside the gene matches: 13. Germline lookup yields CDR1 LGHDT and CDR2 YNNKEL (reference sequence).

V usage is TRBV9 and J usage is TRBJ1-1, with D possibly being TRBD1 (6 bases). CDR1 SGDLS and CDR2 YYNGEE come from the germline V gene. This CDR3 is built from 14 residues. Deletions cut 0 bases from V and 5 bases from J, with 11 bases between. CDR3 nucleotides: TGTGCCAGCAGCGTAGGAGGGGGAGATACTGAAGCTTTCTTT. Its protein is CASSVGGGDTEAFF.

The CDR3, as DNA: TGCAGTGCTAGAGTTTTCGGTGAGCAGTTCTTC. Amino acid sequence: CSARVFGEQFF. This chain joins TRBV20-1 and TRBJ2-1; no firm D call. The CDR3 extends over 11 amino acids. The germline CDR1 and CDR2 sequences are DFQATT and SNEGSKA (reference sequence). V gave up 1 base and J gave up 9 bases, with 7 bases separating them.

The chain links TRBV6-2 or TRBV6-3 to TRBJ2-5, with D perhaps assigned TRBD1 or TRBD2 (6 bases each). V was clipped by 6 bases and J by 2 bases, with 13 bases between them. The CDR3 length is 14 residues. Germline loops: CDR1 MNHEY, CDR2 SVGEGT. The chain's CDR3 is CASRRDNLQETQYF. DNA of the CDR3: TGTGCCAGCAGGCGGGACAACCTACAAGAGACCCAGTACTTC.

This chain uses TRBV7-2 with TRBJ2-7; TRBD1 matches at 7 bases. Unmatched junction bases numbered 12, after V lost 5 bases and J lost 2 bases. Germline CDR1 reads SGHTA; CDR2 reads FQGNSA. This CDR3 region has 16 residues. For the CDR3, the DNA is TGTGCCAGCAGCCCTGGGACAGCCAACCCCCCCTACGAGCAGTACTTC. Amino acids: CASSPGTANPPYEQYF.

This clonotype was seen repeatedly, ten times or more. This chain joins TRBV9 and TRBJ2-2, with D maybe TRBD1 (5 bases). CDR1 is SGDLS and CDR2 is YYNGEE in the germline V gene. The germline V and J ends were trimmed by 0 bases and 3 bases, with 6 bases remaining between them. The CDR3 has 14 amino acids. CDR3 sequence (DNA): TGTGCCAGCAGCGTAGGACAGTACACCGGGGAGCTGTTTTTT. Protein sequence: CASSVGQYTGELFF.

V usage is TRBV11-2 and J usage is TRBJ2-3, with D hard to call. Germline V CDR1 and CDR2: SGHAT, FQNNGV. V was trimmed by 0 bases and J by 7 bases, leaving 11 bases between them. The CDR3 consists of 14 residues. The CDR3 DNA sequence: TGTGCCAGCAGCTTAGATGTAGGCTACTATACGCAGTATTTT. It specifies CASSLDVGYYTQYF.

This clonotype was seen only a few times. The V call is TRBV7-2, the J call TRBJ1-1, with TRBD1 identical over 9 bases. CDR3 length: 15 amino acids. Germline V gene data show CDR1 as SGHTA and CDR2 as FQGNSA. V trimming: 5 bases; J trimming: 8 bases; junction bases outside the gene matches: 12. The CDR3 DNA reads TGTGCCAGCAGCCTAGGCAGACTGGGACAGGGAGAAGCTTTCTTT. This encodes CASSLGRLGQGEAFF.

The CDR3 region is CASSYSTGTDYSNQPQHF. CDR3 bases: TGTGCCAGCAGTTACTCAACTGGTACGGATTATAGCAATCAGCCCCAGCATTTT. V gene TRBV6-5 combines with J gene TRBJ1-5, with D unresolved. Per the germline V gene, CDR1 is MNHEY and CDR2 is SVGAGI. V was trimmed by 0 bases and J by 0 bases, leaving 15 bases between them. This CDR3 has 18 residues.

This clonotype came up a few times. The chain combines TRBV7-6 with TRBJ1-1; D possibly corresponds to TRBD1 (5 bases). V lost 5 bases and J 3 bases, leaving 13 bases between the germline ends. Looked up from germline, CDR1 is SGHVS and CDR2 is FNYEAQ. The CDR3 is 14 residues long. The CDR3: CASSPGAGYTEAFF. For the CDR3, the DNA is TGTGCCAGCAGCCCCGGGGCAGGATACACTGAAGCTTTCTTT. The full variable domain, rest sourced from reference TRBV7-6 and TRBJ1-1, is GAGVSQSPRYKVTKRGQDVALRCDPISGHVSLYWYRQALGQGPEFLTYFNYEAQQDKSGLPNDRFSAERPEGSISTLTIQRTEQRDSAMYRCASSPGAGYTEAFFGQGTRLTVV.

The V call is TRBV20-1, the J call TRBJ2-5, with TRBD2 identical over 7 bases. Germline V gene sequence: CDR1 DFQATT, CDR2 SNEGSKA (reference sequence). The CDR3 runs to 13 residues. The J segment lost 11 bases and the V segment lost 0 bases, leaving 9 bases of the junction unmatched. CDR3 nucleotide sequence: TGCAGTGCTAGAGATACCCGTGGGAGGGTGCAGTACTTC. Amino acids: CSARDTRGRVQYF.

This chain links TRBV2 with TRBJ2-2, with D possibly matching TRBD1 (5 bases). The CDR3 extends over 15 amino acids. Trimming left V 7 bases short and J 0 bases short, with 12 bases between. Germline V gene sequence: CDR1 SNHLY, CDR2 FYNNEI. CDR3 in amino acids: CASNSQASNTGELFF. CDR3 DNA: TGTGCCAGCAACTCACAGGCATCGAACACCGGGGAGCTGTTTTTT.

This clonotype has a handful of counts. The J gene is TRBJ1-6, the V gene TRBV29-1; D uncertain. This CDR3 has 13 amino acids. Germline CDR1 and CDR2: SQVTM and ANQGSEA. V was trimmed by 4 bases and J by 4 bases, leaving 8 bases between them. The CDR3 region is CSVATSYNSPLHF. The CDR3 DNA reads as TGCAGCGTTGCGACATCATATAATTCACCCCTCCACTTT.

The DNA of the CDR3 is TGTGCCAGCAGCTCGGGCGTCTACACAGATACGCAGTATTTT. This translates into CASSSGVYTDTQYF. The chain uses TRBV11-2 and TRBJ2-3; D gene uncertain. CDR3 length: 14 amino acids. V was clipped by 4 bases and J by 2 bases, with 10 bases between them. Per germline, CDR1 SGHAT and CDR2 FQNNGV.

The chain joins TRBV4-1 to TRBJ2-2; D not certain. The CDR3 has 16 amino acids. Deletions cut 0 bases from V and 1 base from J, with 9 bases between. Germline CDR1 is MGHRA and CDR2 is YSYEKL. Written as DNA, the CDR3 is TGCGCCAGCAGCCAAGAGAGTAGCCGGAACACCGGGGAGCTGTTTTTT. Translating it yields CASSQESSRNTGELFF.

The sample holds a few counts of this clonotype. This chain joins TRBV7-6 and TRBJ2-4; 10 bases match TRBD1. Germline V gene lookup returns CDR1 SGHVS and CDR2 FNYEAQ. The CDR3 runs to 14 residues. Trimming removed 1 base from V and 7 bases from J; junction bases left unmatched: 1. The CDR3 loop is CASSLEGQGNIQYF. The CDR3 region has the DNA TGTGCCAGCAGCTTAGAGGGACAGGGGAACATTCAGTACTTC. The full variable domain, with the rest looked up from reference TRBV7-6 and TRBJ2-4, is GAGVSQSPRYKVTKRGQDVALRCDPISGHVSLYWYRQALGQGPEFLTYFNYEAQQDKSGLPNDRFSAERPEGSISTLTIQRTEQRDSAMYRCASSLEGQGNIQYFGAGTRLSVL.